A single sample gave rise to the 25 T cell receptor beta chains below, sequenced in a study of cytomegalovirus exposure and HLA in healthy donors. PCR used 60 Vbeta primers and 13 Jbeta primers. Assay used: immunoSEQ multiplex PCR; TCRdb lists only in-frame clones, some missing. The sample has roughly 150,000 clones, approximately 82% seen once. The specimen sequenced was PBMCs. The receptors were gathered from a woman aged 50 to 65 in good health and CMV-seropositive.

The genes are TRBV30 and TRBJ2-3; TRBD2 matches at 7 bases. This CDR3 has 14 residues. CDR1 and CDR2 from the germline V gene are GTSNPN and SVGIG (reference sequence). The V gene end was trimmed by 5 bases and the J gene end by 6 bases; junction bases not matched to a gene: 11. The chain's CDR3 is CAWAGLGSWDTQYF. The CDR3 bases are TGTGCCTGGGCCGGACTAGGATCGTGGGATACGCAGTATTTT. The whole variable domain, filled in from reference TRBV30 and TRBJ2-3, reads SQTIHQWPATLVQPVGSPLSLECTVEGTSNPNLYWYRQAAGRGLQLLFYSVGIGQISSEVPQNLSASRPQDRQFILSSKKLLLSDSGFYLCAWAGLGSWDTQYFGPGTRLTVL.

This chain connects TRBV5-4 to TRBJ1-1; D is unclear. This CDR3 comprises 15 residues. Trimming took 5 bases from V and 1 from J, leaving 15 bases between them. The V gene's germline CDR1 is SGHNT and CDR2 YYREEE (reference sequence). The CDR3 loop reads CASSAGGLKNTEAFF. DNA of the CDR3: TGTGCCAGCAGTGCCGGCGGGCTAAAGAACACTGAAGCTTTCTTT.

This chain uses TRBV6-5 with TRBJ2-4; D is possibly TRBD1 (6 bases). From germline, CDR1 is MNHEY and CDR2 SVGAGI. The CDR3 is 14 residues long. Trimming shortened V by 0 bases and J by 8 bases, and 11 bases separated the two germline ends. The CDR3 nucleotides are TGTGCCAGCAGTTACTCACAGGGAAGGGACATTCAGTACTTC. This codes for CASSYSQGRDIQYF.

The chain recombines TRBV5-1 with TRBJ2-2; D gene unclear. The germline V gene encodes CDR1 SGHRS and CDR2 YFSETQ. V was pared by 4 bases and J by 2 bases, with 9 bases between. This CDR3 is 14 amino acids long. Here the CDR3 reads CASSANSNTGELFF. DNA for the CDR3: TGCGCCAGCAGCGCCAACAGTAACACCGGGGAGCTGTTTTTT. The entire variable domain, with the rest obtained from reference TRBV5-1 and TRBJ2-2, is as follows: KAGVTQTPRYLIKTRGQQVTLSCSPISGHRSVSWYQQTPGQGLQFLFEYFSETQRNKGNFPGRFSGRQFSNSRSEMNVSTLELGDSALYLCASSANSNTGELFFGEGSRLTVL.

This clone has just one count. A read error may account for a junction end that differs from germline. V gene TRBV7-9 combines with J gene TRBJ1-2; 7 bases map to TRBD1. This CDR3 spans 16 amino acids. Per the germline V gene, CDR1 is SEHNR and CDR2 is FQNEAQ (reference sequence). The CDR3 here is CSSSGTETPLNYGYTF. The CDR3 coding sequence is TGTTCCAGCAGTGGGACAGAGACTCCCTTAAACTATGGCTACACCTTC.

The chain employs TRBV7-8 and TRBJ2-3; 8 bases align to TRBD2. CDR3 length equals 15 residues. V was clipped by 3 bases and J by 2 bases; unmatched bases: 4. Germline lookup yields CDR1 SGHVS and CDR2 FQNEAQ. This CDR3 reads CASSLNGGDTDTQYF. CDR3 coding DNA: TGTGCCAGCAGCTTGAACGGGGGGGACACAGATACGCAGTATTTT.

The chain is built from TRBV5-1 and TRBJ1-3, with a weak D call TRBD1 (6 bases). V shed 0 bases and J shed 4 bases, with 11 bases lying between them. Germline V gene data show CDR1 as SGHRS and CDR2 as YFSETQ. The CDR3 extends over 15 amino acids. The CDR3 nucleotides read TGCGCCAGCAGCTTGGACAGGGCTCCGGGAAACACCATATATTTT. It specifies CASSLDRAPGNTIYF.

The chain recombines TRBV9 with TRBJ1-2; no definite D call. Trimming took off 6 bases at V and 7 bases at J, with 16 bases between the two ends. Looked up from germline, CDR1 is SGDLS and CDR2 is YYNGEE. This CDR3 has 13 residues. The CDR3 sequence is CASTSAPNIGYTF. Here the CDR3 DNA reads TGTGCCAGCACTAGCGCGCCTAACATTGGCTACACCTTC. The whole variable domain, remainder taken from reference TRBV9 and TRBJ1-2, is DSGVTQTPKHLITATGQRVTLRCSPRSGDLSVYWYQQSLDQGLQFLIQYYNGEERAKGNILERFSAQQFPDLHSELNLSSLELGDSALYFCASTSAPNIGYTFGSGTRLTVV.

V is TRBV10-2 and J is TRBJ1-5, with a weak D call TRBD1 (6 bases). Germline V lookup: CDR1 WSHSY, CDR2 SAAADI. Trimming took off 3 bases at V and 7 bases at J, with 13 bases between the two ends. The CDR3 consists of 14 residues. The CDR3: CASSDSRGGQPQHF. The CDR3 DNA sequence: TGCGCCAGCAGTGACTCGAGGGGGGGCCAGCCCCAGCATTTT.

The chain links TRBV7-9 to TRBJ1-6, with D uncertain. CDR3 length equals 19 residues. Germline V lookup: CDR1 SEHNR, CDR2 FQNEAQ (reference sequence). V was pared by 0 bases and J by 2 bases, with 17 bases between. CDR3 amino acids: CASSLAHSINVAYNSPLHF. The CDR3, as DNA: TGTGCCAGCAGCTTAGCGCACAGTATTAACGTAGCCTATAATTCACCCCTCCACTTT.

This rearrangement joins TRBV7-8 to TRBJ2-2; tentative D call: TRBD2 (6 bases). CDR3 size: 14 residues. With 5 bases removed from V and 1 base from J, the gap between germline ends came to 8 bases. Germline lookup yields CDR1 SGHVS and CDR2 FQNEAQ. CDR3 protein: CASSRDWNTGELFF. CDR3 bases: TGTGCCAGCAGCCGGGACTGGAACACCGGGGAGCTGTTTTTT.

The genes are TRBV6-6 and TRBJ2-5; 9 nucleotides align to TRBD2. The end of the DNA is better explained by TRBJ2-7, so the J call may be wrong. This CDR3 region has 14 residues. Germline loops: CDR1 MNHNY, CDR2 SVGAGI (reference sequence). The CDR3 bases are TGTGCCAGCAGTTATGGCGGGGGGGCCTACGAGCAGTACTTC. Residues: CASSYGGGAYEQYF.

The chain joins TRBV28 to TRBJ1-2; D is unresolved. The CDR3 is made up of 13 amino acids. Germline-derived CDR1 and CDR2 are MDHEN and SYDVKM. The germline V and J ends were trimmed by 2 bases and 7 bases, with 11 bases remaining between them. CDR3 bases: TGTGCCAGCAGTTTAACGGATCGGGTTGGCTACACCTTC. Translation: CASSLTDRVGYTF.

This clone was observed once. The chain employs TRBV25-1 and TRBJ2-2, with a possible D match to TRBD2 (5 bases). V shed 5 bases and J shed 5 bases, with 15 bases lying between them. The CDR3 runs 15 residues. CDR1 and CDR2 from the germline V gene are MGHDK and SYGVNS. CDR3 nucleotide sequence: TGTGCCAGCAGTTCGGGCCCGAGAGGGACCGGGGAGCTGTTTTTT. Translating it yields CASSSGPRGTGELFF.

The chain uses TRBV7-9 and TRBJ2-7; TRBD1 agrees at 7 bases. The germline V gene has CDR1 SEHNR and CDR2 FQNEAQ (reference sequence). J lost 2 bases, V lost 8 bases, and 9 bases had no gene match. CDR3 length: 14 residues. CDR3: CASFRTGDTYEQYF. In DNA, the CDR3 is TGTGCCAGCTTCCGGACAGGTGACACCTACGAGCAGTACTTC.

V usage is TRBV2 and J usage is TRBJ2-7; 13 nucleotides align to TRBD2. The CDR3 is made up of 16 amino acids. The V gene end was trimmed by 3 bases and the J gene end by 3 bases; junction bases not matched to a gene: 5. CDR1 is SNHLY, CDR2 FYNNEI, per germline. CDR3 protein: CASSEATSGGLYEQYF. The CDR3 DNA reads TGTGCCAGCAGTGAGGCGACTAGCGGGGGGCTCTACGAGCAGTACTTC.

V is TRBV9 and J is TRBJ2-3; 9 bases match TRBD2. The CDR3 runs to 16 residues. Germline trimming cut 5 bases from V and 0 bases from J; bases unmatched to any gene: 7. Germline V gene lookup returns CDR1 SGDLS and CDR2 YYNGEE. The CDR3 is CASRPITSGSTDTQYF. CDR3 DNA: TGTGCCAGCAGGCCCATTACTAGCGGGAGCACAGATACGCAGTATTTT.

The V gene is TRBV4-1, the J gene TRBJ1-6; no clear D gene. CDR1 is MGHRA and CDR2 is YSYEKL in the germline V gene. With 1 base removed from V and 6 bases from J, the gap between germline ends came to 4 bases. This CDR3 is built from 13 residues. CDR3 DNA sequence: TGCGCCAGCAGCCAAGCTTTTAATTCACCCCTCCACTTT. It codes for CASSQAFNSPLHF.

The CDR3 region is CASSDSSTGELFF. DNA of the CDR3: TGTGCCAGCAGTGACTCGAGCACCGGGGAGCTGTTTTTT. The chain combines TRBV6-4 with TRBJ2-2; D unresolved. Trimming shortened V by 0 bases and J by 4 bases, and 3 bases separated the two germline ends. The CDR3 has 13 residues. CDR1 MRHNA and CDR2 SNTAGT come from the germline V gene.

The chain links TRBV18 to TRBJ2-3, with D possibly TRBD1 on 5 matching bases. Germline V lookup: CDR1 KGHSH, CDR2 LQKENI. V gave up 3 bases and J gave up 0 bases, with 10 bases separating them. The CDR3 covers 15 residues. CDR3 in DNA: TGTGCCAGCTCACCTGGACAAGCTAGCACAGATACGCAGTATTTT. The encoded protein is CASSPGQASTDTQYF.

The chain combines TRBV30 with TRBJ1-1, with a tentative D call TRBD1 (6 bases). Germline lookup yields CDR1 GTSNPN and CDR2 SVGIG (reference sequence). The CDR3 is made up of 12 amino acids. V lost 3 bases and J lost 1, with 6 bases in between. In DNA form, the CDR3 reads TGTGCCTGGAGACAGGGGAACACTGAAGCTTTCTTT. This translates into CAWRQGNTEAFF.

The V call is TRBV19, the J call TRBJ2-2; D possibly corresponds to TRBD2 (6 bases). Germline CDR1 reads LNHDA; CDR2 reads SQIVND (reference sequence). This CDR3 is 13 amino acids long. Trimming pared 6 bases from V and 7 bases from J, leaving 12 bases between. The chain's CDR3 is CASSTSGVGELFF. CDR3 nucleotides: TGTGCCAGTAGCACTTCGGGGGTCGGGGAGCTGTTTTTT.

The chain combines TRBV6-5 with TRBJ2-7; tentatively, D is TRBD1 (6 bases). Germline assignment: CDR1 MNHEY and CDR2 SVGAGI. The CDR3 is 13 residues long. V lost 5 bases to trimming and J lost 5 bases, with 13 bases between them. The CDR3 DNA reads as TGTGCCAGCAGTCCCGGGACATATAACGAGCAGTACTTC. Translated, it gives CASSPGTYNEQYF.

The chain combines TRBV5-4 with TRBJ1-2, with D possibly matching TRBD1 (6 bases). V shed 0 bases and J shed 8 bases, with 11 bases lying between them. CDR1 and CDR2 (germline): SGHNT, YYREEE (reference sequence). This CDR3 spans 13 amino acids. The CDR3 protein is CASSLAGTPGYTF. DNA of the CDR3: TGTGCCAGCAGCTTGGCCGGGACACCCGGCTACACCTTC. The full variable domain, completed using reference TRBV5-4 and TRBJ1-2, is ETGVTQSPTHLIKTRGQQVTLRCSSQSGHNTVSWYQQALGQGPQFIFQYYREEENGRGNFPPRFSGLQFPNYSSELNVNALELDDSALYLCASSLAGTPGYTFGSGTRLTVV.

The chain uses TRBV4-3 and TRBJ2-1; D uncertain. The CDR3 covers 17 residues. Trimming removed 1 base at V and 0 bases at J, with 13 bases between. The germline CDR1 and CDR2 sequences are LGHNA and YSLEER. This CDR3 is CASSQGPPAGSYNEQFF. DNA for the CDR3: TGCGCCAGCAGCCAAGGCCCCCCGGCAGGCTCCTACAATGAGCAGTTCTTC.